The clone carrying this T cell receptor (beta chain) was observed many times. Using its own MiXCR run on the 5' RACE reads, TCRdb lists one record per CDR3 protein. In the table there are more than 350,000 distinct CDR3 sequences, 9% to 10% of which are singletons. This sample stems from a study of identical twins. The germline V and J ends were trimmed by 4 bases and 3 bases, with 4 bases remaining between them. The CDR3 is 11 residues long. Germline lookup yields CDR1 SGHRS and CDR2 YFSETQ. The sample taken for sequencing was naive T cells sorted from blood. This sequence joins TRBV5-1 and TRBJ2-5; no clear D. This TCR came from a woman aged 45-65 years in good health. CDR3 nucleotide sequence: TGCGCCAGCAGCCGGGAAGAGACCCAGTACTTC. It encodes CASSREETQYF.